This TCR beta chain was captured by sequencing in a study of identical twins. Study-level findings and limits: In cord blood, abundant beta clonotypes had fewer insertions; memory showed no trend.

This clonotype came up a few times. The antigen remains undetermined. Addition of a universal primer site occurred through template switching, and cDNA carried unique molecular identifiers. TCRdb re-called the 5' RACE reads through MiXCR, storing one row per CDR3 protein. Among 500,000 to 550,000 distinct CDR3 sequences, roughly 21% were seen once, and the ten largest hold approximately 0.95%. This CDR3 comprises 13 residues. Germline CDR1 reads ENHRY; CDR2 reads SYGVKD. The J segment lost 7 bases and the V segment lost 11 bases, leaving 13 bases of the junction unmatched. The sample was also linked to a second study, of T cells expressing NK-cell markers. In that study: Just one sequenced donor of eight was HCMV-seronegative, while seven were seropositive. The sorts in several experiments were restricted to alpha-beta TCR T cells by an anti-gamma-delta TCR antibody.

The receptor was derived from a woman between 18 and 30 years old in good health. Specimen: CD4+ T cells sorted from blood. The V gene is TRBV10-3, the J gene TRBJ1-1; 7 nucleotides line up with TRBD1. CDR3 loop: CAARQGLEREAFF. CDR3 coding DNA: TGTGCCGCCCGACAGGGCCTAGAACGTGAAGCTTTCTTT.